The 30 T cell receptor beta chains below come from one sample, sequenced in a study of T-cell reconstitution after alpha-beta-depleted transplantation in children. Preparing the TCRbeta library involved the use of unique molecular identifiers. Via MiXCR, TCRdb re-called the PCR reads, giving one row per CDR3 protein. The data show fewer than 400,000 distinct CDR3 sequences, roughly 20% seen once. Sequenced material: PBMCs from the stem cell graft donor, taken from the stem cell graft. These receptors came from a human donor who donated a stem cell graft to a child with acute myeloid leukemia.

The V call is TRBV9, the J call TRBJ2-7; D might be TRBD1 (6 bases). This CDR3 is built from 17 residues. Germline V lookup: CDR1 SGDLS, CDR2 YYNGEE. Trimming took 2 bases from V and 1 from J, leaving 19 bases between them. CDR3: CASSVSSGAGLSYEQYF. The DNA for the CDR3 is TGTGCCAGCAGCGTTTCTTCAGGGGCAGGTCTTTCCTACGAGCAGTACTTC.

The V gene is TRBV15, the J gene TRBJ1-1; D perhaps matches TRBD1 (5 bases). Per the germline V gene, CDR1 is LNHNV and CDR2 is YYDKDF (reference sequence). V lost 2 bases to trimming and J lost 6 bases, with 19 bases between them. The CDR3 is 16 residues long. The CDR3 DNA reads TGTGCCACCAGCAGACGGGTGGTCCGGGGACGGGCTGAAGCTTTCTTT. It encodes CATSRRVVRGRAEAFF.

The chain couples TRBV18 to TRBJ1-1, with TRBD1 matching over 7 bases. The trim removed 6 bases at V and 0 bases at J, leaving 4 bases unmatched. The CDR3 length is 14 residues. Per the germline V gene, CDR1 is KGHSH and CDR2 is LQKENI. The CDR3 nucleotides read TGTGCCAGCTCCAAGGGACAGATGAACACTGAAGCTTTCTTT. Translating gives CASSKGQMNTEAFF.

A few counts support this clonotype. The rearrangement links TRBV6-1 to TRBJ2-3, with D perhaps matching TRBD1 or TRBD2 (5 bases each). Germline CDR1 is MNHNS and CDR2 is SASEGT. This CDR3 contains 13 residues. V shed 8 bases and J shed 0 bases, with 9 bases lying between them. The CDR3 spells CASGWGSTDTQYF. CDR3 bases: TGTGCCAGCGGGTGGGGGAGCACAGATACGCAGTATTTT.

The J gene is TRBJ2-3, the V gene TRBV7-9; D perhaps matches TRBD1 (6 bases). This CDR3 has 14 residues. Germline CDR1 SEHNR, CDR2 FQNEAQ (reference sequence). The ends were cut back, 3 bases at V and 2 bases at J, with 9 bases in the middle. The CDR3 nucleotides read TGTGCCAGCAGCTTCGCAGGGGCCACAGATACGCAGTATTTT. It codes for CASSFAGATDTQYF. Based on the CDR3 plus reference TRBV7-9 and TRBJ2-3, the full variable domain is DTGVSQNPRHKITKRGQNVTFRCDPISEHNRLYWYRQTLGQGPEFLTYFQNEAQLEKSRLLSDRFSAERPKGSFSTLEIQRTEQGDSAMYLCASSFAGATDTQYFGPGTRLTVL.

This rearrangement joins TRBV7-3 to TRBJ2-2, with D possibly matching TRBD2 (5 bases). The CDR3 runs to 13 residues. Germline V gene data show CDR1 as SGHTA and CDR2 as FQGTGA. V gave up 9 bases and J gave up 6 bases, with 14 bases separating them. CDR3 DNA sequence: TGTGCCAGTACACTAGATAGCCCCGGGGAGCTGTTTTTT. Its translation: CASTLDSPGELFF. Combining the CDR3 with reference TRBV7-3 and TRBJ2-2 gives the whole variable domain GAGVSQTPSNKVTEKGKYVELRCDPISGHTALYWYRQSLGQGPEFLIYFQGTGAADDSGLPNDRFFAVRPEGSVSTLKIQRTERGDSAVYLCASTLDSPGELFFGEGSRLTVL.

This chain's CDR3 is CASTPFSYNEQFF. The CDR3 coding sequence is TGTGCCAGCACCCCGTTTTCCTACAATGAGCAGTTCTTC. The chain couples TRBV2 to TRBJ2-1; D gene uncertain. Germline CDR1 is SNHLY and CDR2 is FYNNEI. V lost 7 bases and J 1 base, leaving 8 bases between the germline ends. The CDR3 is 13 residues long.

V and J are TRBV15 and TRBJ2-5; D is undetermined. The germline gives CDR1 LNHNV, CDR2 YYDKDF (reference sequence). This CDR3 is 17 amino acids long. V was shortened by 5 bases and J by 5 bases, with 24 bases between the two germline ends. The CDR3 DNA sequence: TGTGCCACCAGCCTCCGAAGTCAGTGGGCCCCTAGGGAGACCCAGTACTTC. It translates to CATSLRSQWAPRETQYF.

This clonotype was found many times. V gene TRBV20-1 combines with J gene TRBJ2-7; tentative D call: TRBD2 (5 bases). The V gene's germline CDR1 is DFQATT and CDR2 SNEGSKA (reference sequence). V dropped 3 bases and J dropped 3 bases, with 9 bases sitting between them. The CDR3 spans 12 residues. The CDR3 loop reads CSARRDDYEQYF. DNA for the CDR3: TGCAGTGCTAGGAGGGATGACTACGAGCAGTACTTC.

As for this clonotype: Possible read error: a much larger clone is one base away. The conserved phenylalanine or tryptophan is not found at the CDR3 terminus, so this likely reflects a read error. The chain carries TRBV4-3 and TRBJ1-1; D ambiguous. Germline assignment: CDR1 LGHNA and CDR2 YSLEER. The CDR3 covers 14 residues. Trimming removed 0 bases at V and 1 base at J, with 6 bases between. CDR3: CASSQDRGNTEAFS. CDR3 DNA sequence: TGCGCCAGCAGCCAAGATCGGGGGAACACTGAAGCTTTCTCT.

This clonotype was counted at least ten times. The chain links TRBV12-3 or TRBV12-4 to TRBJ2-2; D ambiguous. Trimming shortened V by 0 bases and J by 3 bases, and 5 bases separated the two germline ends. The CDR3 runs to 14 residues. CDR3: CASSLAPDTGELFF. CDR3 DNA sequence: TGTGCCAGCAGTTTAGCCCCGGACACCGGGGAGCTGTTTTTT.

This clonotype was recorded only once. This sequence joins TRBV29-1 and TRBJ2-6; D gene unclear. The V gene lost 7 bases and the J gene lost 1 base, with 8 bases spanning the gap. This CDR3 region has 13 residues. Germline CDR1 and CDR2: SQVTM and ANQGSEA. The CDR3 here is CSAFRSGANVLTF. The CDR3, as DNA: TGCAGCGCGTTTCGGTCTGGGGCCAACGTCCTGACTTTC.

V usage is TRBV28 and J usage is TRBJ2-1, with D tentatively TRBD1 (7 bases). V was shortened by 2 bases and J by 5 bases, with 13 bases between the two germline ends. Germline V gives CDR1 MDHEN, CDR2 SYDVKM. This CDR3 is 15 amino acids long. The CDR3 bases are TGTGCCAGCAGTTTACGGAGGGGGCCAGACAATGAGCAGTTCTTC. Translated, it gives CASSLRRGPDNEQFF. Filled out from reference TRBV28 and TRBJ2-1, the complete variable domain reads DVKVTQSSRYLVKRTGEKVFLECVQDMDHENMFWYRQDPGLGLRLIYFSYDVKMKEKGDIPEGYSVSREKKERFSLILESASTNQTSMYLCASSLRRGPDNEQFFGPGTRLTVL.

This clonotype was observed once. For the CDR3, the DNA is TGTGCCAGCAGTGAACCCCGAATAGCGGGAGGTCCCTACGAGCAGTACTTC. Translation gives CASSEPRIAGGPYEQYF. The V call is TRBV25-1, the J call TRBJ2-7; TRBD2 agrees at 10 bases. Germline values: CDR1 MGHDK, CDR2 SYGVNS. The V and J ends lost 2 bases and 2 bases, in that order; junction bases with no gene match: 9. The CDR3 runs 17 residues.

The J gene is TRBJ2-7, the V gene TRBV18; 9 nucleotides line up with TRBD2. The V gene's germline CDR1 is KGHSH and CDR2 LQKENI. This CDR3 comprises 17 residues. Losses at the gene ends were 6 bases for V and 3 bases for J; bases not matched to a gene: 15. The CDR3 DNA reads TGTGCCAGCTCCCTACTGACTAGCGGAACACCTGGCTACGAGCAGTACTTC. It is translated as CASSLLTSGTPGYEQYF.

The J gene is TRBJ2-2, the V gene TRBV11-3, with 8 bases lining up with TRBD2. With V trimmed by 5 bases and J by 0 bases, 5 bases remained unmatched. This CDR3 spans 16 amino acids. Germline lookup yields CDR1 SGHNT and CDR2 YENEEA. The CDR3 here is CASSPNSGTNTGELFF. The DNA for the CDR3 is TGTGCCAGCAGCCCGAATAGCGGGACGAACACCGGGGAGCTGTTTTTT.

This clonotype was seen a handful of times. The chain carries TRBV7-2 and TRBJ2-5; possible D gene TRBD1, 6 bases. CDR1 is SGHTA, CDR2 FQGNSA, per germline. Trimming removed 3 bases from V and 5 bases from J, with 19 bases in between. The CDR3 has 16 amino acids. CDR3 sequence reads: CASSLRVGGSGETQYF. In nucleotides, the CDR3 is TGTGCCAGCAGCTTGCGAGTAGGGGGTTCGGGGGAGACCCAGTACTTC.

In this sample, this clonotype turned up a few times. V gene TRBV5-1 combines with J gene TRBJ2-1; TRBD2 might be the D (5 bases). Germline V gene data show CDR1 as SGHRS and CDR2 as YFSETQ. This CDR3 region has 15 residues. Deletions cut 4 bases from V and 0 bases from J, with 11 bases between. This chain's CDR3 is CASSPDSDSYNEQFF. CDR3 sequence (DNA): TGCGCCAGCAGCCCGGACTCGGACTCCTACAATGAGCAGTTCTTC. Together with reference TRBV5-1 and TRBJ2-1, the CDR3 gives the full variable domain: KAGVTQTPRYLIKTRGQQVTLSCSPISGHRSVSWYQQTPGQGLQFLFEYFSETQRNKGNFPGRFSGRQFSNSRSEMNVSTLELGDSALYLCASSPDSDSYNEQFFGPGTRLTVL.

J is TRBJ1-1 and V is TRBV7-8; a weak D match, TRBD1 (5 bases). Germline-derived CDR1 and CDR2 are SGHVS and FQNEAQ. The CDR3 covers 13 residues. The V and J ends lost 5 bases and 8 bases respectively, with 15 bases between them. The chain's CDR3 is CASSTSGGGEAFF. The CDR3 bases are TGTGCCAGCAGCACTAGTGGGGGGGGAGAAGCTTTCTTT.

The sample holds a few counts of this clonotype. J is TRBJ2-7 and V is TRBV7-8; D is tentatively TRBD1 or TRBD2 (5 bases each). The germline V and J ends were trimmed by 8 bases and 6 bases, with 17 bases remaining between them. The CDR3 sequence is 13 residues long. From germline, CDR1 is SGHVS and CDR2 FQNEAQ. CDR3 nucleotides: TGTGCCAGCGGGACGGGTTATGCTGGCGAGCAGTACTTC. Translated, it gives CASGTGYAGEQYF.

This chain links TRBV28 with TRBJ2-2; 12 bases are a match to TRBD2. Germline-derived CDR1 and CDR2 are MDHEN and SYDVKM. CDR3 length: 20 residues. V was pared by 2 bases and J by 4 bases, with 14 bases of the junction left unmatched. The CDR3 reads CASSLGSGTSGWRVTGELFF. Here the CDR3 DNA reads TGTGCCAGCAGTTTAGGGTCCGGGACTAGCGGGTGGCGAGTCACCGGGGAGCTGTTTTTT. Full variable domain (missing parts from reference TRBV28 and TRBJ2-2): DVKVTQSSRYLVKRTGEKVFLECVQDMDHENMFWYRQDPGLGLRLIYFSYDVKMKEKGDIPEGYSVSREKKERFSLILESASTNQTSMYLCASSLGSGTSGWRVTGELFFGEGSRLTVL.

This rearrangement joins TRBV2 to TRBJ1-2; 7 bases fit TRBD1. The CDR3 has 14 amino acids. Trimming cost V 0 bases and J 7 bases; bases outside gene matches: 5. Germline lookup yields CDR1 SNHLY and CDR2 FYNNEI. CDR3 DNA sequence: TGTGCCAGCAGTGAAGCCACAGGGGATCCTGGCTACACCTTC. Translation: CASSEATGDPGYTF.

The V gene is TRBV10-3, the J gene TRBJ1-1, with a tentative D call TRBD1 (5 bases). Germline assignment: CDR1 ENHRY and CDR2 SYGVKD. The CDR3 loop spans 14 amino acids. Between the trimmed V and J ends, which lost 8 bases and 4 bases, there was a span of 17 bases. Here the CDR3 reads CAICQWGLSTEAFF. For the CDR3, the DNA is TGTGCCATCTGCCAATGGGGACTCTCCACTGAAGCTTTCTTT.

The rearrangement links TRBV5-1 to TRBJ2-1, with D perhaps matching TRBD1 or TRBD2 (5 bases each). The CDR3 contains 14 residues. V lost 6 bases and J 7 bases, leaving 17 bases between the germline ends. Per germline, CDR1 SGHRS and CDR2 YFSETQ. The CDR3 DNA sequence: TGCGCCAGCAAAATTGGGACCCAGTGGAATGAGCAGTTCTTC. Residues: CASKIGTQWNEQFF.

This clonotype was seen ten or more times. The chain uses TRBV15 and TRBJ1-1; 7 nucleotides match TRBD1. The CDR3 is made up of 14 amino acids. CDR1 LNHNV and CDR2 YYDKDF come from the germline V gene (reference sequence). The trim removed 7 bases at V and 4 bases at J, leaving 9 bases unmatched. For the CDR3, the DNA is TGTGCCACCAAGTTACAGGGGACCCCCACTGAAGCTTTCTTT. Residues: CATKLQGTPTEAFF.

V is TRBV4-1 and J is TRBJ1-5; possible D gene TRBD1, 6 bases. CDR1 and CDR2 (germline): MGHRA, YSYEKL. The CDR3 runs to 15 residues. Trimming pared 0 bases from V and 4 bases from J, leaving 10 bases between. In DNA, the CDR3 is TGCGCCAGCAGCCAAGATGACAGGCAAAATCAGCCCCAGCATTTT. Translated, it gives CASSQDDRQNQPQHF.

The J gene is TRBJ1-1, the V gene TRBV12-3 or TRBV12-4; D is unresolved. The V end was cut by 6 bases, the J end by 4 bases, with 18 bases between. CDR3 length: 15 residues. The CDR3 sequence: CASSQASSGRTEAFF. The CDR3 nucleotides are TGTGCCAGCAGCCAAGCGTCCTCTGGGCGCACTGAAGCTTTCTTT.

This clonotype was detected ten times or more. This chain connects TRBV29-1 to TRBJ2-5; D might be TRBD2 (7 bases). This CDR3 contains 14 residues. Germline loops: CDR1 SQVTM, CDR2 ANQGSEA. Trimming removed 6 bases from V and 1 base from J, with 15 bases in between. In nucleotides, the CDR3 is TGCAGCGTGAGGGGAGGGGGAATCCAAGAGACCCAGTACTTC. This codes for CSVRGGGIQETQYF.

CDR3 sequence (DNA): TGCGCCAGCAGCTTGGTAACAGGGAGTGGAGAGACCCAGTACTTC. Encoded protein: CASSLVTGSGETQYF. This chain joins TRBV5-1 and TRBJ2-5; D might be TRBD1 (6 bases). The CDR3 totals 15 residues. The V and J ends lost 0 bases and 4 bases respectively, with 13 bases between them. From germline, CDR1 is SGHRS and CDR2 YFSETQ.

This clonotype was counted only a few times. The chain links TRBV12-3 or TRBV12-4 to TRBJ2-3, with D possibly matching TRBD2 (5 bases). V was pared by 4 bases and J by 4 bases, with 12 bases between. The length of the CDR3 is 14 residues. CDR3 nucleotides: TGTGCCAGCAGTTCCAATTCCGGGGCAGATACGCAGTATTTT. Its translation: CASSSNSGADTQYF.